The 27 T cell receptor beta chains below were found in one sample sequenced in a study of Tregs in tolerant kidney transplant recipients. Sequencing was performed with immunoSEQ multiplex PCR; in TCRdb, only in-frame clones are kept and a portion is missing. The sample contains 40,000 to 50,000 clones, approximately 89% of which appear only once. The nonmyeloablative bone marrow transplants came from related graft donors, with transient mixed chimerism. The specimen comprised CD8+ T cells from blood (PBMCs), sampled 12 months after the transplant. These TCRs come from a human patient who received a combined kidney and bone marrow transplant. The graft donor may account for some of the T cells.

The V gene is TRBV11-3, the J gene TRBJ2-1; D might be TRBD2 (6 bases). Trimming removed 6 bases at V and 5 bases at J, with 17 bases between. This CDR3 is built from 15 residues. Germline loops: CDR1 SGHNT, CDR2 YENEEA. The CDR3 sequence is CASRREVKGNNEQFF. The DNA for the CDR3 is TGTGCCAGCAGGAGGGAGGTTAAGGGAAACAATGAGCAGTTCTTC. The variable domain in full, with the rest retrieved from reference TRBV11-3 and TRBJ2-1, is EAGVVQSPRYKIIEKKQPVAFWCNPISGHNTLYWYLQNLGQGPELLIRYENEEAVDDSQLPKDRFSAERLKGVDSTLKIQPAELGDSAVYLCASRREVKGNNEQFFGPGTRLTVL.

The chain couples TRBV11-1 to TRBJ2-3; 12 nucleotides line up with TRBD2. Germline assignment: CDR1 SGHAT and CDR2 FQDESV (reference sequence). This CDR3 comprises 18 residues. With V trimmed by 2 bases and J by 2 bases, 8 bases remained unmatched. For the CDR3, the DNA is TGTGCCAGCAGCTTATGGACTAGCGGGGACTCTCCCACAGATACGCAGTATTTT. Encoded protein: CASSLWTSGDSPTDTQYF.

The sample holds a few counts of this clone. CDR3 protein: CASSFRDSKKLFF. For the CDR3, the DNA is TGTGCCAGCAGCTTCCGGGACTCTAAAAAACTGTTTTTT. The rearrangement uses TRBV5-6 and TRBJ1-4; D might be TRBD1 (5 bases). Trimming shortened V by 2 bases and J by 9 bases, and 11 bases separated the two germline ends. Germline V gives CDR1 SGHDT, CDR2 YYEEEE. The CDR3 is 13 amino acids.

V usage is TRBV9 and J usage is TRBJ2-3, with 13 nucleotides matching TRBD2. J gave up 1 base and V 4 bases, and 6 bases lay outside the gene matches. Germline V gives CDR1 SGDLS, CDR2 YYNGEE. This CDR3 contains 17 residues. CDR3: CASSPSGLAGGTDTQYF. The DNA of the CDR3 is TGTGCCAGCAGCCCCTCCGGACTAGCGGGGGGCACAGATACGCAGTATTTT.

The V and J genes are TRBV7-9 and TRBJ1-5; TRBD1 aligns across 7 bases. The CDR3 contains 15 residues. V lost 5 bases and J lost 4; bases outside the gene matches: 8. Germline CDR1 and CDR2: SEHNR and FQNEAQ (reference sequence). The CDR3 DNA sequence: TGTGCCAGCAGCCCAGGGGGGCTCCGTAATCAGCCCCAGCATTTT. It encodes CASSPGGLRNQPQHF.

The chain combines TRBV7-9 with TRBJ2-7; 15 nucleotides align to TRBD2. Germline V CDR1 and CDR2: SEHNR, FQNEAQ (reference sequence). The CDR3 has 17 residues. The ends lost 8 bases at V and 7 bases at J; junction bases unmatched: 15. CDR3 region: CASDDNGLAGGPKEQYF. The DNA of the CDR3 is TGTGCCAGCGACGACAACGGACTAGCGGGAGGGCCGAAAGAGCAGTACTTC.

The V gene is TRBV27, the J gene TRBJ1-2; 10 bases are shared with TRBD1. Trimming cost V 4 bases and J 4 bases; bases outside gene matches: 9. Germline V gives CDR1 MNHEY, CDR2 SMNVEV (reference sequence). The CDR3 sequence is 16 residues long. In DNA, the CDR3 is TGTGCCAGCAGTTCCGGCTGGGACAGGGGCACCTATGGCTACACCTTC. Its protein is CASSSGWDRGTYGYTF.

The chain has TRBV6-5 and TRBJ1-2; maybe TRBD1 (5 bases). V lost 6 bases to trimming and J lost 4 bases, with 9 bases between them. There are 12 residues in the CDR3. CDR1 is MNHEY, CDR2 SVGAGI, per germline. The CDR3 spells CASRRQPYGYTF. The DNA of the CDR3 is TGTGCCAGCAGAAGACAGCCCTATGGCTACACCTTC.

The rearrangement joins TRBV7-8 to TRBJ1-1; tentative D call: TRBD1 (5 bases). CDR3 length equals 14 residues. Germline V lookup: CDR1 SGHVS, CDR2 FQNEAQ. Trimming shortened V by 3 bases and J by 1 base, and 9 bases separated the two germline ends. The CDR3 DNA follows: TGTGCCAGCAGCTTCCAGGGTAGGAACACTGAAGCTTTCTTT. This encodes CASSFQGRNTEAFF. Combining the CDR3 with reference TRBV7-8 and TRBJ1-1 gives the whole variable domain GAGVSQSPRYKVAKRGQDVALRCDPISGHVSLFWYQQALGQGPEFLTYFQNEAQLDKSGLPSDRFFAERPEGSVSTLKIQRTQQEDSAVYLCASSFQGRNTEAFFGQGTRLTVV.

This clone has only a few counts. CDR3 sequence (DNA): TGTGCCAGCATTCCCACAGTGGCTATCAATCAGCCCCAGCATTTT. Amino acids: CASIPTVAINQPQHF. The V gene is TRBV7-7, the J gene TRBJ1-5; no clear D. The V end was cut by 7 bases, the J end by 3 bases, with 16 bases between. This CDR3 spans 15 amino acids. Germline CDR1 reads SSHAT; CDR2 reads FNYEAQ (reference sequence).

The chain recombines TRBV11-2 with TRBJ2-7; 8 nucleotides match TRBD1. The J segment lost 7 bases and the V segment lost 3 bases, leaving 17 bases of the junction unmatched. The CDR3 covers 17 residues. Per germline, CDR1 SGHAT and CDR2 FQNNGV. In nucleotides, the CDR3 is TGTGCCAGCAGCTTGGGGATTGGGGACAGGCTCACCGGAGAGCAGTACTTC. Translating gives CASSLGIGDRLTGEQYF.

CDR3 in DNA: TGTGCCAGCAGCTGGGGACAGGGAGCCTACGAGCAGTACTTC. Translating gives CASSWGQGAYEQYF. The V and J genes are TRBV5-8 and TRBJ2-7, with 9 bases identical to TRBD1. The CDR3 extends over 14 amino acids. Per germline, CDR1 SGHTS and CDR2 YDEGEE. Trimming at V came to 3 bases and at J to 2 bases, leaving 3 bases not matched to a gene.

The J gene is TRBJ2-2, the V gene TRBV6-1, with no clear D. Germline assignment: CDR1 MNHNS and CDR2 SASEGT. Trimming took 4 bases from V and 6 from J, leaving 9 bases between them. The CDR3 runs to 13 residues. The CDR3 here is CASSVPNPGELFF. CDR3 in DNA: TGTGCCAGCAGTGTTCCAAATCCCGGGGAGCTGTTTTTT.

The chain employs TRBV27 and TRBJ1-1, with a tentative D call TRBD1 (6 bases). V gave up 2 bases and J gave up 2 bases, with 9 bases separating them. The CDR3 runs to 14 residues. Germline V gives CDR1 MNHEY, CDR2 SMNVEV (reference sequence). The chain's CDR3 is CASSLQDSNTEAFF. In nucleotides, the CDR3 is TGTGCCAGCAGTTTACAGGACAGTAACACTGAAGCTTTCTTT.

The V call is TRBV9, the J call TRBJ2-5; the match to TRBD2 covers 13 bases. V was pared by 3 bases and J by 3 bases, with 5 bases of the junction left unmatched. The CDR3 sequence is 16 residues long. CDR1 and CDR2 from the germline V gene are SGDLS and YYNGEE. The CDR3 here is CASSAILAGGKETQYF. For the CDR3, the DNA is TGTGCCAGCAGCGCAATACTAGCGGGAGGGAAAGAGACCCAGTACTTC.

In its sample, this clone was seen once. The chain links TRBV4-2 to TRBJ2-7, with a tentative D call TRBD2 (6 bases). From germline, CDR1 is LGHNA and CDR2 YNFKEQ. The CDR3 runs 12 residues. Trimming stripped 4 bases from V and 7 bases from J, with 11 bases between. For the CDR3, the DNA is TGTGCCAGCAGCCTGACGGGGGAGGAGCAGTACTTC. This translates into CASSLTGEEQYF.

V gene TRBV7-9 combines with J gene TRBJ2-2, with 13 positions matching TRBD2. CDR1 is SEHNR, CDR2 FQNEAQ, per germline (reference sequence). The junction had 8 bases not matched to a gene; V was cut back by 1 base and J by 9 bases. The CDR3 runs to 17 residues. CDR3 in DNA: TGTGCCAGCAGCTTAGGGACTAGCGGGAGTCGTGACCGGGAGCTGTTTTTT. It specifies CASSLGTSGSRDRELFF.

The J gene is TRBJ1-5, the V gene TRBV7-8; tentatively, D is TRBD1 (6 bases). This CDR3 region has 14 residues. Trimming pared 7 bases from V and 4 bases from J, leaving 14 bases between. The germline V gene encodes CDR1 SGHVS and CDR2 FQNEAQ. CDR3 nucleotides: TGTGCCAGCACCACAAGGGGGTGGAATCAGCCCCAGCATTTT. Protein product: CASTTRGWNQPQHF.

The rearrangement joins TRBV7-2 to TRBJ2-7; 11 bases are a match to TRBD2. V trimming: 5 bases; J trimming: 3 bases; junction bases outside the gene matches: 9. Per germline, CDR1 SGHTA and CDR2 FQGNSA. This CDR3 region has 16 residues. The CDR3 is CASSVLGLAGGYEQYF. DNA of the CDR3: TGTGCCAGCAGCGTCTTAGGGCTAGCGGGGGGCTACGAGCAGTACTTC.

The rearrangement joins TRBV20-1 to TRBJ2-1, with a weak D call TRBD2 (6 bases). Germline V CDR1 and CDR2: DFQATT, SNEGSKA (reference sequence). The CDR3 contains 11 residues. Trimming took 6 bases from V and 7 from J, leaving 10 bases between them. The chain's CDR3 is CSAPTSNEQFF. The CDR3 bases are TGCAGTGCGCCGACTAGTAATGAGCAGTTCTTC.

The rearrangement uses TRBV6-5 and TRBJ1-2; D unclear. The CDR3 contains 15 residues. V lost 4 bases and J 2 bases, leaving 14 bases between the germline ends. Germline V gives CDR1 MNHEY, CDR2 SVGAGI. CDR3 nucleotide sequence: TGTGCCAGCAGTTTCTCCTTAAGAGCCAACTATGGCTACACCTTC. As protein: CASSFSLRANYGYTF.

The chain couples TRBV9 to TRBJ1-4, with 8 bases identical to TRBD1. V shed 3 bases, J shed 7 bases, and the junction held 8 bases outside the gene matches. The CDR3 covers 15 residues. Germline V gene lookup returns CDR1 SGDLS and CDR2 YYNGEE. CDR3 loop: CASSGQGRLGEKLFF. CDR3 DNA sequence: TGTGCCAGCAGCGGACAGGGGCGGTTGGGTGAAAAACTGTTTTTT.

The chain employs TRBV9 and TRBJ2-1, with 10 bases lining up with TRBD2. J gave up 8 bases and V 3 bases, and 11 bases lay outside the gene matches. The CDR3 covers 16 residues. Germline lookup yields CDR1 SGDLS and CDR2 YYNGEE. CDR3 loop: CASSAGSGGAYDEQFF. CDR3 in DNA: TGTGCCAGCAGCGCCGGGAGCGGGGGGGCATACGATGAGCAGTTCTTC.

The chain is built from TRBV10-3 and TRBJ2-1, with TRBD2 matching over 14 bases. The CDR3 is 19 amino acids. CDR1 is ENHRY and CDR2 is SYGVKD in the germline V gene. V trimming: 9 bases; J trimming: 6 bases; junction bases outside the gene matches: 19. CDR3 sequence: CAMGERLAGGPIDFNEQFF. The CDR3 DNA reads TGTGCCATGGGAGAACGACTAGCGGGAGGGCCAATAGATTTCAATGAGCAGTTCTTC.

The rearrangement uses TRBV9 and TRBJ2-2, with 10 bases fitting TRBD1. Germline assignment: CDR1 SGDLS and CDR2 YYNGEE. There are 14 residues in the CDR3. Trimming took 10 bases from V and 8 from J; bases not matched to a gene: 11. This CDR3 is CAGTGTGAEGELFF. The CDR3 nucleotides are TGTGCCGGCACCGGGACAGGGGCAGAAGGGGAGCTGTTTTTT.

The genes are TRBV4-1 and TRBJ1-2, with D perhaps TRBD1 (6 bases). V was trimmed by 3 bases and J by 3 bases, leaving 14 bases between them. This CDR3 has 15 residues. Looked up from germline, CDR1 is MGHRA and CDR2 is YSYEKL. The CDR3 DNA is TGCGCCAGCAGCCAGGACCAGGGGAGAGACTATGGCTACACCTTC. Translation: CASSQDQGRDYGYTF.

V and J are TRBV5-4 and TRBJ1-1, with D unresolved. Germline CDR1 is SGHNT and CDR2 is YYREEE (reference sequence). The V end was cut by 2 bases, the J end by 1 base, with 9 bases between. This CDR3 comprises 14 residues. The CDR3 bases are TGTGCCAGCAGCTTAGAGCCTGCGAACACTGAAGCTTTCTTT. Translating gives CASSLEPANTEAFF.